Listed below are T cell receptor beta chains from one sample, sequenced in a study of T cells in Graves' hyperthyroidism and ophthalmopathy. TCRdb recomputed calls from the multiplex PCR reads with MiXCR, one row per CDR3 protein. The data hold about 400,000 distinct CDR3 sequences, with over 12% observed a single time. Input material: blood. The receptors were sampled from a man aged 50-59 years with Graves' ophthalmopathy. Each CDR3 is given with its conserved first and last residue. Fields, in order: clone size, D gene, J gene, V gene, CDR3 DNA, CDR3 protein. D genes are given only for firm matches. The size field is filled for only some rows; it gives once, few, many or a size class.

NA TRBD2 TRBJ2-3 TRBV10-3 TGTGCCATCAGCTTGGGACTAGCCCCGGTCACAGATACGCAGTATTTT CAISLGLAPVTDTQYF
many NA TRBJ2-1 TRBV5-1 TGCGCCAGCAGCTTGATAGTAGCGACTCGGGGCTCCTACAATGAGCAGTTCTTC CASSLIVATRGSYNEQFF
many NA TRBJ2-7 TRBV15 TGTGCCACCAGCAGAGATCGGGGAAGATCGGGCGAGCAGTACTTC CATSRDRGRSGEQYF
many NA TRBJ1-2 TRBV30 TGTGCCTGGGGAACCGATTACTATGGCTACACCTTC CAWGTDYYGYTF
NA NA TRBJ1-2 TRBV7-9 TGTGCCAGCAGCTTAGAGGATTTTGGGGTGCGCGGCTACACCTTC CASSLEDFGVRGYTF
NA NA TRBJ2-2 TRBV12-3/TRBV12-4 TGTGCCAGCAACAGCCGAGGGGAGCTGTTTTTT CASNSRGELFF
NA NA TRBJ2-2 TRBV12-3/TRBV12-4 TGTGCCAGCAGTTTCGTGACGGGATCGGGCGGGGAGCTGTTTTTT CASSFVTGSGGELFF
many NA TRBJ2-3 TRBV27 TGTGCCAGCAGTTTTTTCGTCACAGATACGCAGTATTTT CASSFFVTDTQYF
many NA TRBJ1-4 TRBV20-1 TGCAGTGCTAGAGGCCCCGATCATAAAGATGAAAAACTGTTTTTT CSARGPDHKDEKLFF
many TRBD2 TRBJ2-2 TRBV30 TGTGCCTCCCCGACTAGCGGGCTCACCGGGGAGCTGTTTTTT CASPTSGLTGELFF
few TRBD1 TRBJ1-5 TRBV5-5 TGTGCCAGCAGCGTGGACAGGGGGGGAAATCAGCCCCAGCATTTT CASSVDRGGNQPQHF
NA TRBD2 TRBJ2-1 TRBV11-2 TGTGCCAGCAGCCGAGATTTAGCGGGAGCAGGTGAGCAGTTCTTC CASSRDLAGAGEQFF
many TRBD1 TRBJ2-7 TRBV30 TGTGCCTGGAGTCTCTTAGACAGGGGAGGCGAGCAGTACTTC CAWSLLDRGGEQYF
many TRBD1 TRBJ2-5 TRBV6-1 TGTGCCAGCAGTGAAGCGGGGACAGGGGGGGGAAAGTACTTC CASSEAGTGGGKYF
many NA TRBJ2-1 TRBV12-3/TRBV12-4 TGTGCCAGCAGTTTAACGTCTTGGGGAAGAAATTCCTACAATGAGCAGTTCTTC CASSLTSWGRNSYNEQFF
NA NA TRBJ2-7 TRBV12-3/TRBV12-4 TGTGCCAGCAAGAACTCGGGCTACGAGCAGTACTTC CASKNSGYEQYF
NA TRBD1 TRBJ1-2 TRBV11-3 TGTGCCAGCAGCTTAGACATCAGGGGGCGATTCGGCGGCTACACCTTC CASSLDIRGRFGGYTF
few NA TRBJ2-2 TRBV28 TGTGCCAGCAATAGCAGGGAGAACACCGGGGAGCTGTTTTTT CASNSRENTGELFF
NA NA TRBJ2-1 TRBV7-9 TGTGCCAGCAGTACAGGGATCGGCTACGAGCAGTTCTTC CASSTGIGYEQFF
many NA TRBJ2-2 TRBV12-5 TGTGCTAGTGGTTTGGTAGGGACGACCGGGGAGCTGTTTTTT CASGLVGTTGELFF
NA NA TRBJ1-5 TRBV12-5 TGTGCTAGTGGTTTCCTCGATGAGGGACTAAAAAGCAATCAGCCCCAGCATTTT CASGFLDEGLKSNQPQHF
many NA TRBJ2-7 TRBV20-1 TGCAGTGCTCGGAGGGTTAAGGGACCCGAGCAGTACTTC CSARRVKGPEQYF
few TRBD2 TRBJ2-1 TRBV3-1 TGTGCCAGCAGCCAAGAACAGGGACTAGCGGGTCGCGATGAGCAGTTCTTC CASSQEQGLAGRDEQFF
many NA TRBJ2-4 TRBV5-1 TGCGCCAGCAGCCCGGACCCAACAGGGGAGGGCATTCAGTACTTC CASSPDPTGEGIQYF
few NA TRBJ2-7 TRBV30 TGTGCCTGGAGTGTACAGGGCCCCTACGAGCAGTACTTC CAWSVQGPYEQYF
many NA TRBJ1-2 TRBV6-5 TGTGCCAGCAGTTACTCGATGGCGAGAGCTAACTATGGCTACACCTTC CASSYSMARANYGYTF
NA TRBD2 TRBJ2-6 TRBV12-3/TRBV12-4 TGTGCCAGCAGGGGGGGGACTAGCGGGAGTTCTAGGGGTGGGGCCAACGTCCTGACTTTC CASRGGTSGSSRGGANVLTF
NA NA TRBJ2-1 TRBV29-1 TGCAGCGTGGTTCTGGATAATGAGCAGTTCTTC CSVVLDNEQFF
NA NA TRBJ2-2 TRBV19 TGTGCCAGTAGTAACCGGGGGCGGGTCACCGGGGAGCTGTTTTTT CASSNRGRVTGELFF
many NA TRBJ2-5 TRBV5-1 TGCGCCAGCAGCTTCGGGGCAGAAGAGACCCAGTACTTC CASSFGAEETQYF
many TRBD2 TRBJ2-1 TRBV7-3 TGTGCCAGCAGCCCAACAATAGCGGGAGGGAGGGGCAATGAGCAGTTCTTC CASSPTIAGGRGNEQFF
many NA TRBJ2-6 TRBV5-1 TGCGCCAGCAGCTTACCTCGCGATCGCGGGGGACTGACAGGCAACTCTGGGGCCAACGTCCTGACTTTC CASSLPRDRGGLTGNSGANVLTF
many TRBD2 TRBJ2-2 TRBV7-9 TGTGCCAGCAGCGTTGCGGGAGGGACCGGGGAGCTGTTTTTT CASSVAGGTGELFF
many NA TRBJ1-5 TRBV12-3/TRBV12-4 TGTGCCAGCAGTTTAGCCGGCCGACAGAGCAATCAGCCCCAGCATTTT CASSLAGRQSNQPQHF
many NA TRBJ2-2 TRBV3-1 TGTGCCAGCAGCAAAGACAGGCCTGCGAACACCGGGGAGCTGTTTTTT CASSKDRPANTGELFF
many TRBD1 TRBJ2-7 TRBV20-1 TGCAGTGCTAATAGGGGGCTAGGCTACGAGCAGCACTTC CSANRGLGYEQHF
NA NA TRBJ1-2 TRBV5-8 TGTGCCAGCAGCTTCGCAGTGAGGGGCTACACCTTC CASSFAVRGYTF
many NA TRBJ1-1 TRBV3-1 TGTGCCAGCAGACAAGCGGGCACTGAAGCTTTCTTT CASRQAGTEAFF
many NA TRBJ2-5 TRBV7-2 TGTGCCAGCAGCCCACATCCGGGACTCCCTTTCGAGACCCAGTACTTC CASSPHPGLPFETQYF
many NA TRBJ2-7 TRBV12-3/TRBV12-4 TGTGCCAGCAGTTGGGGACTTCTCTACGAGCAGTACTTC CASSWGLLYEQYF
few NA TRBJ2-1 TRBV6-1 TGTGCCAGCAGACCCTCTCGGAATGAGCAGTTCTTC CASRPSRNEQFF
NA TRBD2 TRBJ2-2 TRBV7-9 TGTGCCAGCAGCCCCCCTGGACTAGCGGGAGATACCGGGGAGCTGTTTTTT CASSPPGLAGDTGELFF
many NA TRBJ1-1 TRBV5-1 TGCGCCAGCAGCCCGGAGCGACTTACGAACACTGAAGCTTTCTTT CASSPERLTNTEAFF
NA NA TRBJ1-3 TRBV6-1 TGTGCCAGCAGTGAATCGGGAGGGTGGAACACCATATATTTT CASSESGGWNTIYF
many NA TRBJ1-2 TRBV3-1 TGTGCCAGCAGCCAAGAAGGATGGGGCTACACCTTC CASSQEGWGYTF
many NA TRBJ2-2 TRBV30 TGTGCCCAAACAGGGTCGAACACCGGGGAGCTGTTTTTT CAQTGSNTGELFF
many NA TRBJ2-5 TRBV5-6 TGTGCCAGCAGCTTGGTAGGGGAAGAGACCCAGTACTTC CASSLVGEETQYF
NA TRBD1 TRBJ1-2 TRBV29-1 TGCAGCGTACGACCCTATAGAGGGGGCAGCTATGGCTACACCTTC CSVRPYRGGSYGYTF
few NA TRBJ1-4 TRBV10-3 TGTGCCATCAGTGAGAGGGATGAAAAACTGTTTTTT CAISERDEKLFF